Listed here are 17 T cell receptor beta chains from one sample, sequenced in a study of shared clonotypes between healthy human individuals. Method: immunoSEQ multiplex PCR; TCRdb's copy keeps in-frame clones and lacks some. The repertoire holds approximately 650,000 clones, with around 95% as singletons. Naive CD8 cells, CD45RO-negative and positively selected for CCR7, excluded terminally differentiated effector memory CD45RA+ cells. Sequencing was done on a sample of naive CD8+ T cells sorted from blood. Receptor source: a woman in her twenties or thirties in good health.

This sequence joins TRBV19 and TRBJ2-2; the D gene could be TRBD1 or TRBD2 (6 bases each). This CDR3 is built from 14 residues. The germline V gene has CDR1 LNHDA and CDR2 SQIVND (reference sequence). Trimming took off 4 bases at V and 4 bases at J, with 10 bases between the two ends. The CDR3 nucleotides read TGTGCCAGTAGTAAGGGGGGAGGCACCGGGGAGCTGTTTTTT. Translation gives CASSKGGGTGELFF. The entire variable domain, with the rest obtained from reference TRBV19 and TRBJ2-2, is as follows: DGGITQSPKYLFRKEGQNVTLSCEQNLNHDAMYWYRQDPGQGLRLIYYSQIVNDFQKGDIAEGYSVSREKKESFPLTVTSAQKNPTAFYLCASSKGGGTGELFFGEGSRLTVL.

V usage is TRBV27 and J usage is TRBJ2-1; D is possibly TRBD2 (5 bases). The CDR3 sequence is 14 residues long. CDR1 is MNHEY, CDR2 SMNVEV, per germline (reference sequence). The V end was cut by 1 base, the J end by 9 bases, with 13 bases between. CDR3 nucleotides: TGTGCCAGCAGTTTATGGCAGAGGGCTAGTGAGCAGTTCTTC. It yields the protein CASSLWQRASEQFF.

CDR3 bases: TGTGCCAGCAGCTCATGGAATTCTGAAGCTTTCTTT. It encodes CASSSWNSEAFF. V gene TRBV5-5 combines with J gene TRBJ1-1; no definite D call. Between the trimmed V and J ends, which lost 3 bases and 6 bases, there was a span of 9 bases. Germline assignment: CDR1 SGHKS and CDR2 YYEKEE (reference sequence). The CDR3 runs 12 residues.

The V and J genes are TRBV7-9 and TRBJ1-1; possibly TRBD1 for D (6 bases). CDR1 is SEHNR and CDR2 is FQNEAQ in the germline V gene (reference sequence). The CDR3 has 15 residues. Trimming cost V 5 bases and J 0 bases, with 13 bases left between them. CDR3 residues: CASSPFQGLNTEAFF. CDR3 DNA sequence: TGTGCCAGCAGCCCATTCCAGGGGTTGAACACTGAAGCTTTCTTT.

This clone was picked up one time. This chain connects TRBV19 to TRBJ1-1, with a weak D call TRBD1 (5 bases). The CDR3 spans 13 residues. Germline CDR1 reads LNHDA; CDR2 reads SQIVND (reference sequence). Trimming left V 11 bases short and J 6 bases short, with 19 bases between. CDR3 bases: TGTGCCTCCAGAGCGGCAGGGCCCCCTGAAGCTTTCTTT. This codes for CASRAAGPPEAFF.

This clone was counted once. The chain uses TRBV6-5 and TRBJ2-7; 7 bases agree with TRBD1. The CDR3 is made up of 14 amino acids. The trim removed 6 bases at V and 0 bases at J, leaving 5 bases unmatched. Germline loops: CDR1 MNHEY, CDR2 SVGAGI. The CDR3 sequence: CASSPTGISYEQYF. The DNA for the CDR3 is TGTGCCAGCAGCCCGACAGGGATCTCCTACGAGCAGTACTTC.

The rearrangement uses TRBV4-1 and TRBJ1-3; no clear D gene. This CDR3 is 16 amino acids long. Germline V CDR1 and CDR2: MGHRA, YSYEKL. Trimming pared 4 bases from V and 0 bases from J, leaving 13 bases between. The CDR3 loop is CASSPRVGSSGNTIYF. The CDR3 DNA reads TGCGCCAGCAGCCCGAGAGTCGGGAGCTCTGGAAACACCATATATTTT.

The sample holds one count of this clone. The V gene is TRBV28, the J gene TRBJ2-3, with 10 bases lining up with TRBD1. CDR3 length: 14 amino acids. CDR1 is MDHEN and CDR2 is SYDVKM in the germline V gene. With V trimmed by 5 bases and J by 4 bases, 3 bases remained unmatched. The CDR3 spells CASSGTGEADTQYF. The CDR3 DNA reads TGTGCCAGCAGTGGGACAGGGGAAGCAGATACGCAGTATTTT.

The J gene is TRBJ2-2, the V gene TRBV30, with 13 bases identical to TRBD2. The germline gives CDR1 GTSNPN, CDR2 SVGIG (reference sequence). This CDR3 contains 16 residues. V dropped 5 bases and J dropped 4; count of bases not matched to a gene: 7. The CDR3, as DNA: TGTGCCTGGTTTGGACTAGCGGGAGAGGGCACCGGGGAGCTGTTTTTT. Translation gives CAWFGLAGEGTGELFF.

The genes are TRBV10-2 and TRBJ2-1; D uncertain. This CDR3 contains 11 residues. Germline-derived CDR1 and CDR2 are WSHSY and SAAADI. V was clipped by 6 bases and J by 3 bases, with 3 bases between them. The CDR3 spells CASRDYNEQFF. CDR3 nucleotides: TGCGCCAGCAGGGACTACAATGAGCAGTTCTTC.

The chain links TRBV10-1 to TRBJ1-1, with unresolved D. The germline CDR1 and CDR2 sequences are WNHNN and SYGVQD (reference sequence). This CDR3 contains 13 residues. Trimming cost V 0 bases and J 0 bases, with 2 bases left between them. This CDR3 is CASSESVNTEAFF. The CDR3 DNA reads as TGCGCCAGCAGTGAGTCCGTGAACACTGAAGCTTTCTTT.

The chain is built from TRBV28 and TRBJ1-3; D remains unclear. Per the germline V gene, CDR1 is MDHEN and CDR2 is SYDVKM. This CDR3 contains 15 residues. Trimming stripped 8 bases from V and 0 bases from J, with 14 bases between. The CDR3 nucleotides are TGTGCCAGCCGGTCCTCGTGGTACTCTGGAAACACCATATATTTT. Its translation is CASRSSWYSGNTIYF.

The rearrangement links TRBV10-1 to TRBJ2-7; D possibly corresponds to TRBD2 (6 bases). Germline V gene data show CDR1 as WNHNN and CDR2 as SYGVQD (reference sequence). Deletions cut 3 bases from V and 4 bases from J, with 13 bases between. This CDR3 spans 14 amino acids. The CDR3 spells CASSDVADQYEQYF. The DNA of the CDR3 is TGCGCCAGCAGTGACGTAGCGGACCAATACGAGCAGTACTTC.

The chain is built from TRBV13 and TRBJ2-7; 11 bases are shared with TRBD2. Trimming cost V 2 bases and J 3 bases; bases outside gene matches: 6. Germline values: CDR1 PRHDT, CDR2 FYEKMQ (reference sequence). CDR3 length equals 16 residues. The DNA for the CDR3 is TGTGCCAGCAGCTTACGAGGCGGACTAGCGGGCTACGAGCAGTACTTC. Translation gives CASSLRGGLAGYEQYF.

This chain uses TRBV9 with TRBJ1-3; the D gene is possibly TRBD1 (6 bases). V gave up 4 bases and J gave up 0 bases, with 17 bases separating them. The germline V gene encodes CDR1 SGDLS and CDR2 YYNGEE. The CDR3 length is 17 residues. The CDR3 sequence: CASSLDGTHGSGNTIYF. In nucleotides, the CDR3 is TGTGCCAGCAGCTTGGACGGGACACATGGCTCTGGAAACACCATATATTTT.

This clone turned up a few times. V gene TRBV27 combines with J gene TRBJ2-7; maybe TRBD1 (6 bases). CDR3 size: 13 residues. The V gene's germline CDR1 is MNHEY and CDR2 SMNVEV (reference sequence). Trimming removed 3 bases from V and 6 bases from J, with 12 bases in between. CDR3 in DNA: TGTGCCAGCAGTTTTGTACAGGGAATCGAGCAGTACTTC. This sequence encodes CASSFVQGIEQYF.

This rearrangement joins TRBV28 to TRBJ1-1, with D uncertain. This CDR3 is 14 amino acids long. V lost 3 bases, J lost 5 bases, and 13 bases lay in between. CDR1 and CDR2 (germline): MDHEN, SYDVKM. The DNA for the CDR3 is TGTGCCAGCAGTTTCCCCCCAGGCGGGACTGAAGCTTTCTTT. It yields the protein CASSFPPGGTEAFF. The whole variable domain, filled in from reference TRBV28 and TRBJ1-1, reads DVKVTQSSRYLVKRTGEKVFLECVQDMDHENMFWYRQDPGLGLRLIYFSYDVKMKEKGDIPEGYSVSREKKERFSLILESASTNQTSMYLCASSFPPGGTEAFFGQGTRLTVV.